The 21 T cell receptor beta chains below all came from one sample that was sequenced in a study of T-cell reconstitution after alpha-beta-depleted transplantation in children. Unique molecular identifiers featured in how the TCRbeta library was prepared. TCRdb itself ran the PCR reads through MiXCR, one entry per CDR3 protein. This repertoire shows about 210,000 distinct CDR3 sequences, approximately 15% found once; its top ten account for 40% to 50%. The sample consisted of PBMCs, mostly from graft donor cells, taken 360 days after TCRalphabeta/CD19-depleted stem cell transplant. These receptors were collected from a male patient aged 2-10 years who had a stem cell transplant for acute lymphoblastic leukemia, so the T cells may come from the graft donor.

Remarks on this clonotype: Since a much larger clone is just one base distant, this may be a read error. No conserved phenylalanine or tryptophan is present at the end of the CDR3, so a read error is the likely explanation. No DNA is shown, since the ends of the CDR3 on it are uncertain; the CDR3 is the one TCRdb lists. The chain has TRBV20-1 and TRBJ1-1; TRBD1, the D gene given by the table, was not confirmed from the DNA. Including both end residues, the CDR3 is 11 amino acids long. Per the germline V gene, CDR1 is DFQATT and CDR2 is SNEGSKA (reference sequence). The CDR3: CRGHLNTEALC.

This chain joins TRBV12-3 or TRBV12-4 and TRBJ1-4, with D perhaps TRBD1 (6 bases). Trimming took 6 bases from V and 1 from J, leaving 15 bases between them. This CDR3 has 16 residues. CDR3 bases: TGTGCCAGCAGCCCTACAGGGTACAGAACTAATGAAAAACTGTTTTTT. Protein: CASSPTGYRTNEKLFF.

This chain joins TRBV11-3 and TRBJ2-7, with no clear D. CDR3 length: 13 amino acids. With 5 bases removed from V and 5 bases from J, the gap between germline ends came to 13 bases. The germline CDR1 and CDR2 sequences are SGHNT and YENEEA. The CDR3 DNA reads TGTGCCAGCAGCCCTACCGTAGAGAACGAGCAGTACTTC. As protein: CASSPTVENEQYF. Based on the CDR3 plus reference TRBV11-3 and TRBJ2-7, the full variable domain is EAGVVQSPRYKIIEKKQPVAFWCNPISGHNTLYWYLQNLGQGPELLIRYENEEAVDDSQLPKDRFSAERLKGVDSTLKIQPAELGDSAVYLCASSPTVENEQYFGPGTRLTVT.

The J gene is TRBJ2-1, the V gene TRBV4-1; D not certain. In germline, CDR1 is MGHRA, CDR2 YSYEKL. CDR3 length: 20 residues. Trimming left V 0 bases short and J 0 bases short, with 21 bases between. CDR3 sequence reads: CASSQDPADQILSSYNEQFF. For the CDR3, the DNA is TGCGCCAGCAGCCAAGATCCCGCGGATCAGATTTTAAGCTCCTACAATGAGCAGTTCTTC.

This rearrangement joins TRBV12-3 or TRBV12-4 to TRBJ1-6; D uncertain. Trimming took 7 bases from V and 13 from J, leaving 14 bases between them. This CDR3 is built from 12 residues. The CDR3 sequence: CASMEVFLPLHF. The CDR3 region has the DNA TGTGCCAGCATGGAGGTGTTTCTTCCCCTCCACTTT.

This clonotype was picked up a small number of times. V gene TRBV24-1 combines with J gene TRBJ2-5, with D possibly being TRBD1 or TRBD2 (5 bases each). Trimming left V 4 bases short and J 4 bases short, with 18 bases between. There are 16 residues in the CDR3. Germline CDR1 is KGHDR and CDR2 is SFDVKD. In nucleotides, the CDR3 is TGTGCCACCAGTGACGCCTGGGACCGAGAGGGAGAGACCCAGTACTTC. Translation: CATSDAWDREGETQYF.

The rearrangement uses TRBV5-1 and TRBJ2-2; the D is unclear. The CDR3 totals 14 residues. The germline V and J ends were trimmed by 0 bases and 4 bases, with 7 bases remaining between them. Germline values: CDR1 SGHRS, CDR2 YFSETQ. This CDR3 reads CASSLEGGTGELFF. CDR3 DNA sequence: TGCGCCAGCAGCTTGGAGGGTGGCACCGGGGAGCTGTTTTTT. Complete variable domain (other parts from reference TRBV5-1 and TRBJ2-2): KAGVTQTPRYLIKTRGQQVTLSCSPISGHRSVSWYQQTPGQGLQFLFEYFSETQRNKGNFPGRFSGRQFSNSRSEMNVSTLELGDSALYLCASSLEGGTGELFFGEGSRLTVL.

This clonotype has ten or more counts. CDR3 nucleotide sequence: TGCAGTGCTACAGGGGGCGCAGATGGAAACACCATATATTTT. Its protein is CSATGGADGNTIYF. The chain carries TRBV20-1 and TRBJ1-3, with 8 bases lining up with TRBD1. In germline, CDR1 is DFQATT, CDR2 SNEGSKA (reference sequence). This CDR3 region has 14 residues. Germline trimming cut 4 bases from V and 3 bases from J; bases unmatched to any gene: 5.

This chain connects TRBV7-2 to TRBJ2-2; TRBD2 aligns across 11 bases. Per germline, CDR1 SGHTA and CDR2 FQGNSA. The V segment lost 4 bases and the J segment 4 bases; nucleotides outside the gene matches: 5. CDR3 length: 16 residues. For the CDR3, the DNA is TGTGCCAGCAGCTCGAGTAGCGGGAGGGGCACCGGGGAGCTGTTTTTT. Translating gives CASSSSSGRGTGELFF.

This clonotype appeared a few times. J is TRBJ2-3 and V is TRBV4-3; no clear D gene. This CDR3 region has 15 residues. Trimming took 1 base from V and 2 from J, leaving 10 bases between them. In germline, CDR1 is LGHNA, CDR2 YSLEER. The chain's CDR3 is CASSQGQVVTDTQYF. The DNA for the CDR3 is TGCGCCAGCAGCCAAGGGCAGGTCGTCACAGATACGCAGTATTTT.

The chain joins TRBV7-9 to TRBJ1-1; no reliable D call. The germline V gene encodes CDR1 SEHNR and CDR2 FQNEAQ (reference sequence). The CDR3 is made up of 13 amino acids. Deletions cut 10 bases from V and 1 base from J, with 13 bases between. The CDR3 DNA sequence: TGTGCCACCTCCTTCGGTGGGAACACTGAAGCTTTCTTT. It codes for CATSFGGNTEAFF.

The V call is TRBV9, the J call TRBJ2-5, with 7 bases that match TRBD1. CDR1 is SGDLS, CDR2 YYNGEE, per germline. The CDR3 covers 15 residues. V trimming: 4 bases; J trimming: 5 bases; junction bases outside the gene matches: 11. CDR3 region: CASSLVDREGETQYF. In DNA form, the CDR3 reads TGTGCCAGCAGCCTGGTAGACAGGGAAGGGGAGACCCAGTACTTC.

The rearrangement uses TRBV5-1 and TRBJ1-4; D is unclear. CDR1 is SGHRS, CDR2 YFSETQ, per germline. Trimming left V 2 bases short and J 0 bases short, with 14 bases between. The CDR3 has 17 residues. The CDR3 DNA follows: TGCGCCAGCAGCTTCGCTTCGGGGTCCGCAACTAATGAAAAACTGTTTTTT. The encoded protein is CASSFASGSATNEKLFF. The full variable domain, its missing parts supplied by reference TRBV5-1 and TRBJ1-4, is KAGVTQTPRYLIKTRGQQVTLSCSPISGHRSVSWYQQTPGQGLQFLFEYFSETQRNKGNFPGRFSGRQFSNSRSEMNVSTLELGDSALYLCASSFASGSATNEKLFFGSGTQLSVL.

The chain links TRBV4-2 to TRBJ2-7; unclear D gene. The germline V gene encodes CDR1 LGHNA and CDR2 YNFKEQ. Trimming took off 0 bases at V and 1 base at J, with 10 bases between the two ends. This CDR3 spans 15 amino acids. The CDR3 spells CASSQDHVGSYEQYF. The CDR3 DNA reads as TGTGCCAGCAGCCAAGATCATGTAGGGTCCTACGAGCAGTACTTC.

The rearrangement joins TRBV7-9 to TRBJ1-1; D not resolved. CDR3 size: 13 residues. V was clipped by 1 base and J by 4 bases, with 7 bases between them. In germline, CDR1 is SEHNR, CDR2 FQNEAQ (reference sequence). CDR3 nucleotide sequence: TGTGCCAGCAGCTTAGAGGGAACCACTGAAGCTTTCTTT. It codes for CASSLEGTTEAFF.

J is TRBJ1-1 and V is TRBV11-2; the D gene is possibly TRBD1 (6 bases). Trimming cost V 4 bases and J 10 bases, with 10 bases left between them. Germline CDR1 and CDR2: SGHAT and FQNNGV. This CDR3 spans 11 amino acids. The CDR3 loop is CASSYRESAFF. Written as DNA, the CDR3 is TGTGCCAGCAGCTACAGGGAGTCAGCTTTCTTT.

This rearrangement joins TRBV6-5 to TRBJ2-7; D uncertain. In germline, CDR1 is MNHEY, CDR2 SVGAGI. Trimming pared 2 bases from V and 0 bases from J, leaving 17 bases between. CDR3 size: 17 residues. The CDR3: CASSYQVGRQASYEQYF. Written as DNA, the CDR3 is TGTGCCAGCAGTTACCAGGTCGGTCGGCAGGCCTCCTACGAGCAGTACTTC.

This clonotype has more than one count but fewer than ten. This chain's CDR3 is CASSGTGESETQYF. The CDR3 bases are TGTGCCAGCAGCGGGACAGGAGAGTCAGAGACCCAGTACTTC. The rearrangement joins TRBV27 to TRBJ2-5, with 8 bases fitting TRBD1. The CDR3 spans 14 residues. The V gene end was trimmed by 6 bases and the J gene end by 4 bases; junction bases not matched to a gene: 7. The germline V gene has CDR1 MNHEY and CDR2 SMNVEV (reference sequence).

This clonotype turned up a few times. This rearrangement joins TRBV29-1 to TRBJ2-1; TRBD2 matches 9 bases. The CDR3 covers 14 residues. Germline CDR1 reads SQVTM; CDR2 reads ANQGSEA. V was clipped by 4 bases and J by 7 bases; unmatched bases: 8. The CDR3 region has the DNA TGCAGCGTTGCAAGGCTAGCGGGGCGTAATGAGCAGTTCTTC. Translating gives CSVARLAGRNEQFF.

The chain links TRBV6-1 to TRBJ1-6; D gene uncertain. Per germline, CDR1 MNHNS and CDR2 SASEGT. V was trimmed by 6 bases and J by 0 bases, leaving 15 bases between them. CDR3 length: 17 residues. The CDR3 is CASRETALSSYNSPLHF. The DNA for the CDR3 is TGTGCCAGCAGGGAGACGGCCCTGAGCTCCTATAATTCACCCCTCCACTTT.

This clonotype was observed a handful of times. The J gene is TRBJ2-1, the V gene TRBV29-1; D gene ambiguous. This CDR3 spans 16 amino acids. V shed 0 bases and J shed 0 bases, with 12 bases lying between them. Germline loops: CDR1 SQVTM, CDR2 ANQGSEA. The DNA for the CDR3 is TGCAGCGTTGAAGACTTCCACGGTAGCTCCTACAATGAGCAGTTCTTC. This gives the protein CSVEDFHGSSYNEQFF.